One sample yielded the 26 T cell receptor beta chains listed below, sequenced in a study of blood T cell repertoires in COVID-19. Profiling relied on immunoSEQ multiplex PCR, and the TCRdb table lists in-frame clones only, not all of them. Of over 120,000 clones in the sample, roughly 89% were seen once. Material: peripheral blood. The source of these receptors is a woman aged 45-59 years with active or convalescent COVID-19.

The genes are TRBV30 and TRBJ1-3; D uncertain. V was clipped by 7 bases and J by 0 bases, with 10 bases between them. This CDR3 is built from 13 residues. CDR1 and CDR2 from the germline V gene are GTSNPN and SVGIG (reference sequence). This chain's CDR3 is CASNSRSGNTIYF. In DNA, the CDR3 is TGTGCCTCAAACAGTCGCTCTGGAAACACCATATATTTT. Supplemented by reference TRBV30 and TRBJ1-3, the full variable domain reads SQTIHQWPATLVQPVGSPLSLECTVEGTSNPNLYWYRQAAGRGLQLLFYSVGIGQISSEVPQNLSASRPQDRQFILSSKKLLLSDSGFYLCASNSRSGNTIYFGEGSWLTVV.

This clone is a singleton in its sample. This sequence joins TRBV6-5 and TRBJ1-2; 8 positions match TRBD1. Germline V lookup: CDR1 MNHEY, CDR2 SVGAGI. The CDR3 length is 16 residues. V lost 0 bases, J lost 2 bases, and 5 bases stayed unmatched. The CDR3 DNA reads TGTGCCAGCAGTTACTCGGGCAGGGGGCCCAACTATGGCTACACCTTC. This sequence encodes CASSYSGRGPNYGYTF.

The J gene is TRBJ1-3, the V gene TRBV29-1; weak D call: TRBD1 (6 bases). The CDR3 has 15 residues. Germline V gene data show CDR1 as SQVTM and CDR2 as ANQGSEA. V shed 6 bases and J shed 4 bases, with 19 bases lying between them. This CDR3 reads CSVRTYRDSGNTIYF. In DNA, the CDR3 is TGCAGCGTAAGGACCTACAGGGATTCAGGAAACACCATATATTTT.

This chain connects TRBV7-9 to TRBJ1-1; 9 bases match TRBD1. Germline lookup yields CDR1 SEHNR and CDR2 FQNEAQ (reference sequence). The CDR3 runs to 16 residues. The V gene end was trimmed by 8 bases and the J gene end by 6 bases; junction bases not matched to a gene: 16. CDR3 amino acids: CASGGTGRLWSAEAFF. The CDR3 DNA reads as TGTGCCAGCGGGGGGACAGGGAGATTGTGGAGCGCTGAAGCTTTCTTT.

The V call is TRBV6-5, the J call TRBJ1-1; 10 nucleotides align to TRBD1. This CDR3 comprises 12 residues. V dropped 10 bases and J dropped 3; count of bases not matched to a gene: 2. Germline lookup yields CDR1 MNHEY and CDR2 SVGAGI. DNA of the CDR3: TGTGCCACCGGACAGGGGGACACTGAAGCTTTCTTT. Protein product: CATGQGDTEAFF.

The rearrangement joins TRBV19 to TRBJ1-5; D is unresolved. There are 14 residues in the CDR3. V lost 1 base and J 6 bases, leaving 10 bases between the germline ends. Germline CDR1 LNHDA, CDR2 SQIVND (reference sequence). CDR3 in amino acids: CASSIAVASQPQHF. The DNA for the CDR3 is TGTGCCAGTAGTATAGCAGTAGCCAGTCAGCCCCAGCATTTT.

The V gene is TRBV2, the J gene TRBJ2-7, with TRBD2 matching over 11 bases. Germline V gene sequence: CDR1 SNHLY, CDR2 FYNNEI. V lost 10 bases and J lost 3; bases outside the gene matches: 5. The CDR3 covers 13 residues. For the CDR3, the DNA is TGTGCCACCCAGGGACTAGCGGACTACGAGCAGTACTTC. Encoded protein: CATQGLADYEQYF.

The CDR3 loop reads CASSLETSGRYEQYF. CDR3 sequence (DNA): TGCGCCAGCAGCCTCGAGACTAGCGGGAGATACGAGCAGTACTTC. The rearrangement joins TRBV4-1 to TRBJ2-7; 12 bases are a match to TRBD2. Unmatched junction bases numbered 5, after V lost 4 bases and J lost 4 bases. The CDR3 runs to 15 residues. CDR1 and CDR2 (germline): MGHRA, YSYEKL.

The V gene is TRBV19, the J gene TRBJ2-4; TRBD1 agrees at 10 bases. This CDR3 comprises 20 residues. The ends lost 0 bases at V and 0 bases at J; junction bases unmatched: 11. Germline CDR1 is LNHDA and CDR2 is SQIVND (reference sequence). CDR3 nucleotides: TGTGCCAGTAGTATAGATTTAGGACAGGGGGTGATCTTAGCCAAAAACATTCAGTACTTC. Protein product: CASSIDLGQGVILAKNIQYF.

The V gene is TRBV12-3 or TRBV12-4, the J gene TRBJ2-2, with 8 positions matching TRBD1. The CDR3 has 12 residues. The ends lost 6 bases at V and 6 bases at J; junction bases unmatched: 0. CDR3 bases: TGTGCCAGCAGGGACAGGGCCGGGGAGCTGTTTTTT. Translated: CASRDRAGELFF.

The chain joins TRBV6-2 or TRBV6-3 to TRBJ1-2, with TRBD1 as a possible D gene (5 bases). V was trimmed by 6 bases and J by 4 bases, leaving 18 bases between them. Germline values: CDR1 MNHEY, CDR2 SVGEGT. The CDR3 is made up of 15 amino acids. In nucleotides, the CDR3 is TGTGCCAGCAGCAACGGGCTCTCGGGGGGCTATGGCTACACCTTC. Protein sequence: CASSNGLSGGYGYTF.

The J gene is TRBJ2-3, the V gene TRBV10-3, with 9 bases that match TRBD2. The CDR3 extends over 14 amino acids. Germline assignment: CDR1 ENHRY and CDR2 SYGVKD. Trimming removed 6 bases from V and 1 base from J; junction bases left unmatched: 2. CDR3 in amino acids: CAIRRTSGTDTQYF. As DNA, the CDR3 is TGTGCCATCAGACGGACTAGCGGCACAGATACGCAGTATTTT.

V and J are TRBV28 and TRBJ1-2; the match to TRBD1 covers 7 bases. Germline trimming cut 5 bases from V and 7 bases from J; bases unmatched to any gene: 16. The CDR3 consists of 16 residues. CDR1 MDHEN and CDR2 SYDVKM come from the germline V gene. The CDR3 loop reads CASSPNWDSQARGYTF. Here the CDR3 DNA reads TGTGCCAGCAGTCCCAATTGGGACAGCCAGGCACGTGGCTACACCTTC.

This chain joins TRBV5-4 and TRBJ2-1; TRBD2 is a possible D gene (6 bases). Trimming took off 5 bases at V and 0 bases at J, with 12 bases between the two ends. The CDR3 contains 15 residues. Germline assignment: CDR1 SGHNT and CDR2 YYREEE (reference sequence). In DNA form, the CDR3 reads TGTGCCAGCAGGCTGGGACTTGCCTCCTACAATGAGCAGTTCTTC. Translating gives CASRLGLASYNEQFF. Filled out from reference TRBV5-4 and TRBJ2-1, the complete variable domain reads ETGVTQSPTHLIKTRGQQVTLRCSSQSGHNTVSWYQQALGQGPQFIFQYYREEENGRGNFPPRFSGLQFPNYSSELNVNALELDDSALYLCASRLGLASYNEQFFGPGTRLTVL.

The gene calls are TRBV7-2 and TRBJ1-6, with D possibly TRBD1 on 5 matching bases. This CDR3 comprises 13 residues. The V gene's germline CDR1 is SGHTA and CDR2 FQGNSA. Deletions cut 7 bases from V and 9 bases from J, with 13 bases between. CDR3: CASNAGVVSPLHF. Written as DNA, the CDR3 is TGTGCCAGCAACGCGGGGGTCGTTTCACCCCTCCACTTT.

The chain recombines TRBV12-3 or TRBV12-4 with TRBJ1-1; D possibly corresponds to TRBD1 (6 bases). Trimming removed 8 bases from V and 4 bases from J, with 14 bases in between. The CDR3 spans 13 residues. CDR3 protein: CASFIQGATEAFF. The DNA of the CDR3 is TGTGCCAGCTTCATACAGGGAGCCACTGAAGCTTTCTTT.

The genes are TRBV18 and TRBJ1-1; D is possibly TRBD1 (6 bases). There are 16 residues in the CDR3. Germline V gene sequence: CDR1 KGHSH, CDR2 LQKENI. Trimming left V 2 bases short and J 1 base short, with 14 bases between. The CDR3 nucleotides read TGTGCCAGCTCACCAAGCCCCTCGACAGGGAACACTGAAGCTTTCTTT. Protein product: CASSPSPSTGNTEAFF. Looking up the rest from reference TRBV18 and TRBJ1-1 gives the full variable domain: NAGVMQNPRHLVRRRGQEARLRCSPMKGHSHVYWYRQLPEEGLKFMVYLQKENIIDESGMPKERFSAEFPKEGPSILRIQQVVRGDSAAYFCASSPSPSTGNTEAFFGQGTRLTVV.

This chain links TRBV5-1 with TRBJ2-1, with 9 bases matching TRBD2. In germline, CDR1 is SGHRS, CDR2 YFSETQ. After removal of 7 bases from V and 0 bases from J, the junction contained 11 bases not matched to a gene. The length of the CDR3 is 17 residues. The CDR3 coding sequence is TGCGCCAGCCGAGCGGGGGGCCTCTATAGCTCCTACAATGAGCAGTTCTTC. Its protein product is CASRAGGLYSSYNEQFF.

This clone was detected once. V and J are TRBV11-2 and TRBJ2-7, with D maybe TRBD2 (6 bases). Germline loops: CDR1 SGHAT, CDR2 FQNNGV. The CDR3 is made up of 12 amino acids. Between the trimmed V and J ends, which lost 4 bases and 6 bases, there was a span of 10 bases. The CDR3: CASSSVAVEQYF. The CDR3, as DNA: TGTGCCAGCAGCTCGGTAGCGGTCGAGCAGTACTTC.

The DNA of the CDR3 is TGTGCCAGCAGCTCAAGGACTGTCGATAGCAATCAGCCCCAGCATTTT. Its protein is CASSSRTVDSNQPQHF. This chain joins TRBV7-8 and TRBJ1-5; D ambiguous. CDR1 is SGHVS, CDR2 FQNEAQ, per germline. This CDR3 is built from 16 residues. V lost 4 bases to trimming and J lost 0 bases, with 13 bases between them.

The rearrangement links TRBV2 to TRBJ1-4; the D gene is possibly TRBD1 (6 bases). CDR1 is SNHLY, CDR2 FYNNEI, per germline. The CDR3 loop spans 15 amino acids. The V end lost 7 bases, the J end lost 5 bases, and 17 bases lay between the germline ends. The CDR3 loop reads CASKRERTENEKLFF. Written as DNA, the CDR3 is TGTGCCAGCAAGAGGGAAAGGACAGAAAATGAAAAACTGTTTTTT.

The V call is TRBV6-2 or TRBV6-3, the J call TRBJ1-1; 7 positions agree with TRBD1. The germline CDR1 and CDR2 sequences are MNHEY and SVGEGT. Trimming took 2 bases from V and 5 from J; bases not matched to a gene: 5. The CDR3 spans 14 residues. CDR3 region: CASSYPYRGTEAFF. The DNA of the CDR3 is TGTGCCAGCAGTTACCCGTACAGGGGAACTGAAGCTTTCTTT.

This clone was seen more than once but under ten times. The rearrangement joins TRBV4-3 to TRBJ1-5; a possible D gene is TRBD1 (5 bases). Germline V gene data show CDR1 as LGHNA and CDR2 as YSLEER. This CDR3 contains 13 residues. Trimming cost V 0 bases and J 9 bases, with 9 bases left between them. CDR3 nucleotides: TGCGCCAGCAGCCAAGAGGGGAGGGGGCCCCAGCATTTT. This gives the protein CASSQEGRGPQHF.

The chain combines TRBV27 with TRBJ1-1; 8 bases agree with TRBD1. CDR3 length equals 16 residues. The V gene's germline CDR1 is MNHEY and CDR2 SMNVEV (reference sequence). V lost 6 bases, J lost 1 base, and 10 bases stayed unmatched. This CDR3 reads CASRIHGQGSNTEAFF. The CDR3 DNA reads TGTGCCAGCAGAATTCACGGACAGGGTTCGAACACTGAAGCTTTCTTT.

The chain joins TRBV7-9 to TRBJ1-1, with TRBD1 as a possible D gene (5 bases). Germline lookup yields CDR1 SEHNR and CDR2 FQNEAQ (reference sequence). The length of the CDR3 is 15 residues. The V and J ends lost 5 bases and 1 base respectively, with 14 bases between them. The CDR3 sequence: CASSAQTAANTEAFF. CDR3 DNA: TGTGCCAGCAGCGCCCAGACAGCAGCGAACACTGAAGCTTTCTTT.

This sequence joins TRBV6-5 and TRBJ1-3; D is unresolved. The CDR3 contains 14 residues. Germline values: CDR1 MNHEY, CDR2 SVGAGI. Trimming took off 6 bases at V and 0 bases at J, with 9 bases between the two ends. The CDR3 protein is CASRRDNSGNTIYF. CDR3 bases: TGTGCCAGCAGGAGAGACAACTCTGGAAACACCATATATTTT.